One sample yielded the 11 T cell receptor beta chains listed below, sequenced in a study of cytomegalovirus exposure and HLA in healthy donors. Only in-frame clones appear in the TCRdb table, and some are missing; sequencing was by immunoSEQ multiplex PCR. Among some 250,000 clones listed, roughly 90% were seen once. Sequencing was done on a sample of PBMCs. Source of these receptors: a woman between 18 and 29 years old in good health and CMV-seronegative.

This clone was recorded only once. The chain links TRBV30 to TRBJ1-1; TRBD1 matches 7 bases. CDR1 is GTSNPN and CDR2 is SVGIG in the germline V gene (reference sequence). The junction had 7 bases not matched to a gene; V was cut back by 0 bases and J by 6 bases. This CDR3 is 14 amino acids long. The CDR3 here is CAWSVQGLGSEAFF. The CDR3, as DNA: TGTGCCTGGAGTGTACAGGGGTTGGGGTCTGAAGCTTTCTTT.

The gene calls are TRBV5-6 and TRBJ2-7; 10 bases line up with TRBD2. Trimming cost V 2 bases and J 3 bases; bases outside gene matches: 2. This CDR3 spans 14 amino acids. Germline V CDR1 and CDR2: SGHDT, YYEEEE. CDR3 DNA: TGTGCCAGCAGCTTCCAGCGGGGGGGCTACGAGCAGTACGTC. Translation: CASSFQRGGYEQYV.

The chain couples TRBV20-1 to TRBJ2-3; the D gene is possibly TRBD2 (5 bases). The CDR3 sequence is 11 residues long. CDR1 and CDR2 (germline): DFQATT, SNEGSKA (reference sequence). V was clipped by 6 bases and J by 7 bases, with 11 bases between them. The CDR3 DNA reads as TGCAGTGCCTCTAGCCCCCATACGCAGTATTTT. It codes for CSASSPHTQYF.

The chain combines TRBV27 with TRBJ2-2, with a tentative D call TRBD2 (5 bases). CDR3 length: 15 amino acids. Germline CDR1 reads MNHEY; CDR2 reads SMNVEV (reference sequence). The ends were cut back, 3 bases at V and 3 bases at J, with 11 bases in the middle. The CDR3 reads CASSFAGPDTGELFF. CDR3 bases: TGTGCCAGCAGTTTTGCGGGTCCGGACACCGGGGAGCTGTTTTTT.

The rearrangement uses TRBV18 and TRBJ1-5; 9 bases match TRBD1. This CDR3 is 16 amino acids long. The V gene end was trimmed by 0 bases and the J gene end by 2 bases; junction bases not matched to a gene: 2. Germline V gives CDR1 KGHSH, CDR2 LQKENI. Here the CDR3 reads CASSPPTGGGNQPQHF. CDR3 nucleotide sequence: TGTGCCAGCTCACCACCGACAGGGGGGGGCAATCAGCCCCAGCATTTT.

This chain connects TRBV27 to TRBJ2-3, with 8 bases aligning to TRBD2. Germline CDR1 reads MNHEY; CDR2 reads SMNVEV (reference sequence). This CDR3 is built from 15 residues. V gave up 6 bases and J gave up 0 bases; unmatched junction bases: 5. The CDR3 region has the DNA TGTGCCAGCAGACATAGCGGGACTAGCACAGATACGCAGTATTTT. As protein: CASRHSGTSTDTQYF.

The chain joins TRBV4-3 to TRBJ1-1; no definite D call. The CDR3 runs 13 residues. CDR1 LGHNA and CDR2 YSLEER come from the germline V gene. V was shortened by 0 bases and J by 3 bases, with 5 bases between the two germline ends. The CDR3 loop reads CASSQESYTEAFF. The CDR3 DNA reads as TGCGCCAGCAGCCAAGAGAGCTACACTGAAGCTTTCTTT.

V gene TRBV28 combines with J gene TRBJ1-2; TRBD1 matches 7 bases. Per germline, CDR1 MDHEN and CDR2 SYDVKM. The V and J ends lost 5 bases and 4 bases, in that order; junction bases with no gene match: 10. The CDR3 spans 15 residues. The CDR3: CASSPRDSRPYGYTF. The CDR3 nucleotides are TGTGCCAGCAGTCCGCGGGACAGTAGACCCTATGGCTACACCTTC.

The V call is TRBV4-1, the J call TRBJ1-6; the D gene is possibly TRBD1 (6 bases). The V end lost 1 base, the J end lost 6 bases, and 10 bases lay between the germline ends. The germline CDR1 and CDR2 sequences are MGHRA and YSYEKL. The CDR3 contains 15 residues. CDR3 DNA: TGCGCCAGCAGCCAAGGAGGCAGGGGTAATTCACCCCTCCACTTT. As protein: CASSQGGRGNSPLHF.

This sequence joins TRBV11-2 and TRBJ2-1, with 13 bases fitting TRBD2. The junction had 4 bases not matched to a gene; V was cut back by 2 bases and J by 6 bases. The CDR3 length is 16 residues. The germline gives CDR1 SGHAT, CDR2 FQNNGV. The chain's CDR3 is CASSLRTSGGFNEQFF. The CDR3 DNA reads as TGTGCCAGCAGCTTAAGGACTAGCGGGGGTTTCAATGAGCAGTTCTTC.

The J gene is TRBJ1-1, the V gene TRBV6-1; no firm D call. The CDR3 consists of 14 residues. Trimming pared 0 bases from V and 1 base from J, leaving 6 bases between. The germline V gene has CDR1 MNHNS and CDR2 SASEGT. The CDR3, as DNA: TGTGCCAGCAGTGAAGCTGCAGAGAACACTGAAGCTTTCTTT. As protein: CASSEAAENTEAFF.